This T cell receptor beta chain was captured by sequencing in a study of T cells in pancreatic ductal adenocarcinoma. Study results and limitations: Unique clonotypes were around 8-fold more numerous in blood than in tumor.

Surgery without prior neoadjuvant therapy was the treatment of the selected pancreatic ductal adenocarcinoma patients. Germline CDR1 reads ENHRY; CDR2 reads SYGVKD. The CDR3 spans 13 residues. The germline V and J ends were trimmed by 10 bases and 1 base, with 13 bases remaining between them. In the case of this clone: Antigen specificity is unknown.

This table comes from immunoSEQ multiplex PCR, and its TCRdb copy is limited to in-frame clones, with some not included. The sample records over 90,000 clones, nearly 95% being singletons. The chain couples TRBV10-3 to TRBJ1-1; D gene ambiguous. The receptor comes from a human donor with pancreatic ductal adenocarcinoma. The sample was PBMCs. This CDR3 is CATRETENTEAFF. CDR3 sequence (DNA): TGTGCCACACGGGAGACGGAGAACACTGAAGCTTTCTTT.